These 5 T cell receptor beta chains were all obtained from the same sample, sequenced in a study of blood T cell repertoires in COVID-19. This table comes from immunoSEQ multiplex PCR, and its TCRdb copy is limited to in-frame clones, with some not included. The top ten clones hold roughly 3.1% of a sample with about 250,000 clones, roughly 85% of them seen once. Sequencing was carried out using peripheral blood. The receptors here all came from a man younger than 35 with active or convalescent COVID-19.

The chain uses TRBV14 and TRBJ2-3, with TRBD2 as a possible D gene (5 bases). Trimming took off 0 bases at V and 9 bases at J, with 7 bases between the two ends. Per the germline V gene, CDR1 is SGHDN and CDR2 is FVKESK. The CDR3 consists of 12 residues. CDR3 nucleotide sequence: TGTGCCAGCAGCCAAGATACGGGGACGCAGTATTTT. Translated, it gives CASSQDTGTQYF.

The chain uses TRBV7-8 and TRBJ1-5; weak D call: TRBD1 (6 bases). This CDR3 spans 16 amino acids. The ends were cut back, 0 bases at V and 6 bases at J, with 15 bases in the middle. CDR1 and CDR2 from the germline V gene are SGHVS and FQNEAQ. DNA for the CDR3: TGTGCCAGCAGCTTAGCCCTCAGGGCAGGGGTTCAGCCCCAGCATTTT. This codes for CASSLALRAGVQPQHF.

This chain joins TRBV5-4 and TRBJ1-1, with D possibly TRBD1 on 6 matching bases. Trimming left V 2 bases short and J 6 bases short, with 14 bases between. Germline V gene data show CDR1 as SGHNT and CDR2 as YYREEE (reference sequence). This CDR3 is built from 14 residues. In nucleotides, the CDR3 is TGTGCCAGCAGCTTCGACAGGATCGGCGCTGAAGCTTTCTTT. Translated, it gives CASSFDRIGAEAFF.

The chain carries TRBV6-5 and TRBJ2-2, with D unresolved. Germline CDR1 MNHEY, CDR2 SVGAGI. CDR3 length: 12 amino acids. The germline V and J ends were trimmed by 8 bases and 0 bases, with 4 bases remaining between them. DNA for the CDR3: TGTGCCAGCGGGCCGAACACCGGGGAGCTGTTTTTT. As protein: CASGPNTGELFF.

In its sample, this clone was seen once. This chain joins TRBV4-1 and TRBJ1-5; D gene ambiguous. V was shortened by 0 bases and J by 7 bases, with 13 bases between the two germline ends. The germline CDR1 and CDR2 sequences are MGHRA and YSYEKL. This CDR3 is 15 amino acids long. Here the CDR3 DNA reads TGCGCCAGCAGCCAAGATCCGGGTTTTGGGCAGCCCCAGCATTTT. Amino acid sequence: CASSQDPGFGQPQHF.